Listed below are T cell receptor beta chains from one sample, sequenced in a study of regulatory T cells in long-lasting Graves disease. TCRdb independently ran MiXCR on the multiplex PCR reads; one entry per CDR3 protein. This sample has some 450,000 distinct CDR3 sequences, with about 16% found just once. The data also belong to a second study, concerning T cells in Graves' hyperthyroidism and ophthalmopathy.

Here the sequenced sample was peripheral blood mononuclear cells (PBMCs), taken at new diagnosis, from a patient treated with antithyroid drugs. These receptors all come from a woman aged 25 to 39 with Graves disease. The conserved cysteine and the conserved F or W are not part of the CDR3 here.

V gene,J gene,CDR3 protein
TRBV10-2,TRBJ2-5,ASKGSGTETQY
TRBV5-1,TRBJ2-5,ASRPGEETQY
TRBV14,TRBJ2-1,ASSQVRASYNEQF
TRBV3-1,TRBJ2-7,ASSPIPTTSPGDEQY
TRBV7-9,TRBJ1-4,ASSLLGANEKLF
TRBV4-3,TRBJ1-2,ASSHVRTAYGYT
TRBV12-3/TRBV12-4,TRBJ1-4,ASSPRTEELF
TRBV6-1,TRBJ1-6,ASWDPSSPLH
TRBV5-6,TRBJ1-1,ASSSPGQGPNTEAF
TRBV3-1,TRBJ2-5,ASSQDRGGVQETQY
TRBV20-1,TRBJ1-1,SARVDRGVNTEAF
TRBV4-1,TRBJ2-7,ASSQDDSIYEQY
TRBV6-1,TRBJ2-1,ASSCRPTSGFYNEQF